The following is a T cell receptor (beta chain) sequence with its context. The entry originates in a study of cytomegalovirus exposure and HLA in healthy donors. In germline, CDR1 is GTSNPN, CDR2 SVGIG (reference sequence). The CDR3 totals 13 residues. Trimming took 2 bases from V and 7 from J, leaving 12 bases between them. PCR was performed using 60 Vbeta and 13 Jbeta primers. The data were produced by immunoSEQ multiplex PCR, yet TCRdb's version contains in-frame clones alone and is incomplete. This sample's clone table lists 35,000 to 45,000 clones. The sequence was collected from a male donor in good health and CMV-seronegative. This chain links TRBV30 with TRBJ1-5, with unresolved D. The sequenced material came from PBMCs. CDR3 region: CAWSNRGSQPQHF. For the CDR3, the DNA is TGTGCCTGGAGTAACCGGGGATCCCAGCCCCAGCATTTT. The variable domain in full, with the rest retrieved from reference TRBV30 and TRBJ1-5, is SQTIHQWPATLVQPVGSPLSLECTVEGTSNPNLYWYRQAAGRGLQLLFYSVGIGQISSEVPQNLSASRPQDRQFILSSKKLLLSDSGFYLCAWSNRGSQPQHFGDGTRLSIL.